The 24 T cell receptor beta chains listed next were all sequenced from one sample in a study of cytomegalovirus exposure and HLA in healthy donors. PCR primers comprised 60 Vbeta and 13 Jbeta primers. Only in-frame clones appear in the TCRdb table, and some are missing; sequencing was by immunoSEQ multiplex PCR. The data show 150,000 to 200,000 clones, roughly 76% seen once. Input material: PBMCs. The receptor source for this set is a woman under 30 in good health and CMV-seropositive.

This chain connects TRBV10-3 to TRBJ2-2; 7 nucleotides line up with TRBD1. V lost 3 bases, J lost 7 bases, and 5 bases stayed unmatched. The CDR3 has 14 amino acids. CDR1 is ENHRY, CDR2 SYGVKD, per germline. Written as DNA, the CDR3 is TGTGCCATCAGTGAAAGTCAGGGGGTCGGGGAGCTGTTTTTT. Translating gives CAISESQGVGELFF.

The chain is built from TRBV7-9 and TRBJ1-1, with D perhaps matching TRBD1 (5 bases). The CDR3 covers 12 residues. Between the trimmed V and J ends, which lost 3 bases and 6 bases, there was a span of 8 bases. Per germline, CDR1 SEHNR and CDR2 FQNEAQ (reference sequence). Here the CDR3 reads CASSFLGAEAFF. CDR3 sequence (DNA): TGTGCCAGCAGCTTTTTAGGGGCTGAAGCTTTCTTT.

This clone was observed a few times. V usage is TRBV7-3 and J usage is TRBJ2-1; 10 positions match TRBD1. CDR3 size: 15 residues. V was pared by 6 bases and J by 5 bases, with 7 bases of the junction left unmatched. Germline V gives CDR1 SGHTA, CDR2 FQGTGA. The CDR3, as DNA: TGTGCCAGCAGTCCCGACAGGGGGCTCAACAATGAGCAGTTCTTC. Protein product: CASSPDRGLNNEQFF.

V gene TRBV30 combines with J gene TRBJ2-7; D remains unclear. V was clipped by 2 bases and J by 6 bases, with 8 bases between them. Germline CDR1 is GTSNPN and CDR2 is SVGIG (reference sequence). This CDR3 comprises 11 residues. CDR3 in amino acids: CAWSSPLEQYF. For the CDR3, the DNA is TGTGCCTGGAGTTCCCCTCTCGAGCAGTACTTC.

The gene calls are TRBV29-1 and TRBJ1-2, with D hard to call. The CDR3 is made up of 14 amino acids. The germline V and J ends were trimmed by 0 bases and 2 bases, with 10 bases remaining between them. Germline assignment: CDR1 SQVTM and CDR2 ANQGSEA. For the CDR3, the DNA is TGCAGCGTTGAAGATCTCGGGAGGAACTATGGCTACACCTTC. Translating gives CSVEDLGRNYGYTF.

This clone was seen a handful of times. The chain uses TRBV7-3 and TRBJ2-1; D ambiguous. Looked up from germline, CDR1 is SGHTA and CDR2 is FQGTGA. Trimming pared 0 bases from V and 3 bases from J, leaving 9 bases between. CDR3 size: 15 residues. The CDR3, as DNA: TGTGCCAGCAGCTTAACCGGCGGAGACTACAATGAGCAGTTCTTC. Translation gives CASSLTGGDYNEQFF.

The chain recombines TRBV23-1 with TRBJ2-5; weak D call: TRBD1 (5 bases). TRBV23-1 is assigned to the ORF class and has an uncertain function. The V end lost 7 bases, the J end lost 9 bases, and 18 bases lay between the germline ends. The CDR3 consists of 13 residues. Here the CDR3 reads CASTEEVPRAQYF. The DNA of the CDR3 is TGCGCCAGCACGGAAGAGGTGCCCAGGGCCCAGTACTTC.

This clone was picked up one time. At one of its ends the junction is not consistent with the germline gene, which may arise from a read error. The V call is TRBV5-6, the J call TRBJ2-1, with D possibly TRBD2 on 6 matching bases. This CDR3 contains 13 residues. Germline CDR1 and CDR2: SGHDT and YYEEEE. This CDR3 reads CASSLGGGNGQFF. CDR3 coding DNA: TGTGCCAGCAGCTTGGGGGGCGGGAATGGGCAGTTCTTC.

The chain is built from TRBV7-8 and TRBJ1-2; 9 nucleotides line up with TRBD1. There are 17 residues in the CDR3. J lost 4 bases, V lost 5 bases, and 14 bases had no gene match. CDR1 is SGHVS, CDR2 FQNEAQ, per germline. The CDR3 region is CASSPRRAGTGPYGYTF. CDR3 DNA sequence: TGTGCCAGCAGCCCCAGACGAGCCGGGACAGGGCCCTATGGCTACACCTTC. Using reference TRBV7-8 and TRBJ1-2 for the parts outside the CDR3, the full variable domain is GAGVSQSPRYKVAKRGQDVALRCDPISGHVSLFWYQQALGQGPEFLTYFQNEAQLDKSGLPSDRFFAERPEGSVSTLKIQRTQQEDSAVYLCASSPRRAGTGPYGYTFGSGTRLTVV.

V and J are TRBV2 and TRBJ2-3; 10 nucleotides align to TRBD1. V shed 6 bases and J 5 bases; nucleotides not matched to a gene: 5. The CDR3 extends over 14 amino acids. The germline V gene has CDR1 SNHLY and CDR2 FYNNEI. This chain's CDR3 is CASSRTGGGDTQYF. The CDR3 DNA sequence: TGTGCCAGCAGCAGGACAGGGGGAGGAGATACGCAGTATTTT. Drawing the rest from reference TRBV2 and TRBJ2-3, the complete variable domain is EPEVTQTPSHQVTQMGQEVILRCVPISNHLYFYWYRQILGQKVEFLVSFYNNEISEKSEIFDDQFSVERPDGSNFTLKIRSTKLEDSAMYFCASSRTGGGDTQYFGPGTRLTVL.

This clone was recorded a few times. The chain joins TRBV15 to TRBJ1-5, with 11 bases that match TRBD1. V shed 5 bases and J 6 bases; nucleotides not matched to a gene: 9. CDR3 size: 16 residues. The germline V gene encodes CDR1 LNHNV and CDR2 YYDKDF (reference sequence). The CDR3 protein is CATSPAGTGGPQPQHF. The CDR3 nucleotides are TGTGCCACCAGCCCCGCCGGGACAGGGGGTCCTCAGCCCCAGCATTTT.

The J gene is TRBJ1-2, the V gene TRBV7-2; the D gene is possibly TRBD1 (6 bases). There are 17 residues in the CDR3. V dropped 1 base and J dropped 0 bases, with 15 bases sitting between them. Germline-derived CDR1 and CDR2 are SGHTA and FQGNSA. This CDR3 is CASSLGGARGANYGYTF. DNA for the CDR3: TGTGCCAGCAGCTTAGGCGGTGCCAGGGGTGCTAACTATGGCTACACCTTC.

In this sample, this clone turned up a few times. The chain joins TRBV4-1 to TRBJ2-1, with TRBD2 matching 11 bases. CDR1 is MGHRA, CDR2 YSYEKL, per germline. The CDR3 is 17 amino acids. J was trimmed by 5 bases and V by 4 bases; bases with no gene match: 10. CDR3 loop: CASSRFGASGGNNEQFF. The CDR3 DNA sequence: TGCGCCAGCAGCCGTTTTGGGGCTAGCGGGGGGAACAATGAGCAGTTCTTC.

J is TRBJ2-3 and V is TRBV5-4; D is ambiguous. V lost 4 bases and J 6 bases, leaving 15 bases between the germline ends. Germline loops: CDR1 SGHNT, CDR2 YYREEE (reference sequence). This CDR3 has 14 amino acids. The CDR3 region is CASSPGLYVDTQYF. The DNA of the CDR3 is TGTGCCAGCAGCCCTGGGCTCTACGTTGATACGCAGTATTTT.

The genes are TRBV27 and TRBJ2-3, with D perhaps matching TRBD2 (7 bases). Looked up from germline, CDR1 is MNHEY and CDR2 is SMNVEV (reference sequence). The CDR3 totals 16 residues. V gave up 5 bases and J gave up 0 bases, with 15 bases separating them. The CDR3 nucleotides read TGTGCCAGCAGTCTTGCGGGGGCTGCTAGCACAGATACGCAGTATTTT. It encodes CASSLAGAASTDTQYF.

CDR3 DNA: TGTGCCAGCAGCGCCCGGCCCGGGTCATTCGCGCAGTATTTT. It specifies CASSARPGSFAQYF. The chain recombines TRBV9 with TRBJ2-3; the D is unclear. CDR1 is SGDLS, CDR2 YYNGEE, per germline. This CDR3 comprises 14 residues. V dropped 3 bases and J dropped 10 bases, with 18 bases sitting between them.

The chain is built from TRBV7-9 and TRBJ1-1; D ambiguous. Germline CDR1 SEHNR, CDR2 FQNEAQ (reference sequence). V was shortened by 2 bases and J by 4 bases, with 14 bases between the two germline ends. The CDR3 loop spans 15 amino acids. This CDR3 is CASSLWPGRSTEAFF. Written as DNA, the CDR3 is TGTGCCAGCAGCTTATGGCCGGGAAGGAGCACTGAAGCTTTCTTT.

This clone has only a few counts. The CDR3 sequence: CASSQSRTGTYEQYF. The CDR3 nucleotides read TGCGCCAGCAGCCAATCACGGACAGGGACCTACGAGCAGTACTTC. The chain employs TRBV4-1 and TRBJ2-7, with 8 bases aligning to TRBD1. Losses at the gene ends were 2 bases for V and 2 bases for J; bases not matched to a gene: 5. The CDR3 is made up of 15 amino acids. The germline V gene encodes CDR1 MGHRA and CDR2 YSYEKL.

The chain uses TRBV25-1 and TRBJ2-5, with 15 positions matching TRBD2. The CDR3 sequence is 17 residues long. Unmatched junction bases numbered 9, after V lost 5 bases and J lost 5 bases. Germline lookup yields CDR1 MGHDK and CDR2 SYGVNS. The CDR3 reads CASSWTSGGAVGETQYF. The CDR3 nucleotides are TGTGCCAGCAGTTGGACTAGCGGGGGGGCCGTTGGGGAGACCCAGTACTTC.

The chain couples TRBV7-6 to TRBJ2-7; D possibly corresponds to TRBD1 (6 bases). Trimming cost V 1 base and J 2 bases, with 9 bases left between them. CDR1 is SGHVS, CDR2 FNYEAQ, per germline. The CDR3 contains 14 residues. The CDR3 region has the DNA TGTGCCAGCAGCTTAGACGAGGGGGCCTACGAGCAGTACTTC. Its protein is CASSLDEGAYEQYF.

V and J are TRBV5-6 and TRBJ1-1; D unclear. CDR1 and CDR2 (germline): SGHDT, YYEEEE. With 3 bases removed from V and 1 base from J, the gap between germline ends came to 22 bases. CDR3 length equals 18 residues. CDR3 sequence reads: CASSSVSPTGFQNTEAFF. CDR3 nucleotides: TGTGCCAGCAGCTCCGTATCCCCTACCGGGTTTCAGAACACTGAAGCTTTCTTT.

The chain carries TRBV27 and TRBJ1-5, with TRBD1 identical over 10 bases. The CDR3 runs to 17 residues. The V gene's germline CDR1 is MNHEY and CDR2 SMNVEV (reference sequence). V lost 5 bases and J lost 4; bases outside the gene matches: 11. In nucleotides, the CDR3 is TGTGCCAGCAGTCTCAAAAGGGGGACAGGGGAGAATCAGCCCCAGCATTTT. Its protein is CASSLKRGTGENQPQHF.

CDR3 in amino acids: CASSIRGDLNEQFF. CDR3 in DNA: TGTGCCAGTAGTATTCGGGGGGACCTCAATGAGCAGTTCTTC. This rearrangement joins TRBV19 to TRBJ2-1; 7 positions agree with TRBD2. Unmatched junction bases numbered 5, after V lost 3 bases and J lost 6 bases. Germline lookup yields CDR1 LNHDA and CDR2 SQIVND (reference sequence). The CDR3 has 14 amino acids. The whole variable domain, filled in from reference TRBV19 and TRBJ2-1, reads DGGITQSPKYLFRKEGQNVTLSCEQNLNHDAMYWYRQDPGQGLRLIYYSQIVNDFQKGDIAEGYSVSREKKESFPLTVTSAQKNPTAFYLCASSIRGDLNEQFFGPGTRLTVL.

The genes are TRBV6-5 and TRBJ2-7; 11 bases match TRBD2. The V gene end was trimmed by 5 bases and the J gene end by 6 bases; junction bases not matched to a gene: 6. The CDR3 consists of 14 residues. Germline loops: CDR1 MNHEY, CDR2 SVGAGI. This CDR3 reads CASSTLAGESEQYF. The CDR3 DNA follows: TGTGCCAGCAGTACACTAGCGGGGGAAAGCGAGCAGTACTTC.